What follows are 17 T cell receptor beta chains derived from one specimen sequenced in a study of shared clonotypes between healthy human individuals. TCRdb's copy holds only in-frame clones and misses some; the assay was immunoSEQ multiplex PCR. Of 2.3 million or so clones in the sample, over 90% are singletons; the top ten hold 0.3% to 0.4%. The sequencing input was naive CD4+ T cells from PBMCs. Subset: CD45RA+ positively selected. All receptors come from a man between 18 and 35 years old in good health. Some clones in this sample may be carry-over from other donors' samples.

The V gene is TRBV11-2, the J gene TRBJ1-1; D might be TRBD1 (5 bases). CDR1 is SGHAT, CDR2 FQNNGV, per germline. The ends were cut back, 5 bases at V and 1 base at J, with 11 bases in the middle. The CDR3 length is 14 residues. CDR3 residues: CASSLTGENTEAFF. The CDR3 DNA follows: TGTGCCAGCAGCCTGACGGGGGAGAACACTGAAGCTTTCTTT. Full variable domain (outside the CDR3, taken from reference TRBV11-2 and TRBJ1-1): EAGVAQSPRYKIIEKRQSVAFWCNPISGHATLYWYQQILGQGPKLLIQFQNNGVVDDSQLPKDRFSAERLKGVDSTLKIQPAKLEDSAVYLCASSLTGENTEAFFGQGTRLTVV.

The J gene is TRBJ2-1, the V gene TRBV28; unclear D gene. The CDR3 has 16 amino acids. V dropped 5 bases and J dropped 0 bases, with 14 bases sitting between them. Germline values: CDR1 MDHEN, CDR2 SYDVKM. In DNA form, the CDR3 reads TGTGCCAGCAGTCAAGGAAGGACCAGCTCCTACAATGAGCAGTTCTTC. This sequence encodes CASSQGRTSSYNEQFF.

The J gene is TRBJ1-3, the V gene TRBV5-3; no definite D call. TRBV5-3 is an ORF, and what it does is uncertain. Trimming removed 0 bases from V and 0 bases from J, with 10 bases in between. The CDR3 loop spans 16 amino acids. The CDR3 is CARSLADIPSGNTIYF. The DNA of the CDR3 is TGTGCCAGAAGCTTGGCCGACATTCCCTCTGGAAACACCATATATTTT.

The chain couples TRBV12-5 to TRBJ2-7; D gene ambiguous. Germline V CDR1 and CDR2: LGHNT, FRNRAP. Trimming removed 6 bases at V and 1 base at J, with 10 bases between. The CDR3 has 13 residues. CDR3 in amino acids: CASGPRPSYEQYF. CDR3 DNA: TGTGCTAGTGGCCCCCGGCCATCCTACGAGCAGTACTTC.

The J gene is TRBJ2-1, the V gene TRBV25-1; tentatively, D is TRBD2 (6 bases). The CDR3 loop spans 16 amino acids. CDR1 is MGHDK and CDR2 is SYGVNS in the germline V gene. Trimming stripped 4 bases from V and 2 bases from J, with 15 bases between. The CDR3 nucleotides read TGTGCCAGCAGTGCCTTTCGGGGGAGTACCTACAATGAGCAGTTCTTC. Translation gives CASSAFRGSTYNEQFF.

J is TRBJ2-1 and V is TRBV13; D possibly corresponds to TRBD2 (6 bases). Germline CDR1 is PRHDT and CDR2 is FYEKMQ (reference sequence). The CDR3 consists of 16 residues. The germline V and J ends were trimmed by 3 bases and 0 bases, with 12 bases remaining between them. CDR3 bases: TGTGCCAGCAGCTTGGGGGGACCGAGCTCCTACAATGAGCAGTTCTTC. Protein: CASSLGGPSSYNEQFF.

The gene calls are TRBV28 and TRBJ2-1; 11 nucleotides match TRBD2. Germline V gene data show CDR1 as MDHEN and CDR2 as SYDVKM. Trimming removed 7 bases from V and 6 bases from J; junction bases left unmatched: 8. The CDR3 sequence is 15 residues long. CDR3 protein: CASNPTSGIANEQFF. CDR3 in DNA: TGTGCCAGCAATCCGACTAGCGGGATCGCCAATGAGCAGTTCTTC.

This chain joins TRBV7-9 and TRBJ1-5; TRBD1 is a possible D gene (5 bases). Trimming took 1 base from V and 7 from J, leaving 23 bases between them. Germline V lookup: CDR1 SEHNR, CDR2 FQNEAQ (reference sequence). The CDR3 covers 18 residues. The DNA for the CDR3 is TGTGCCAGCAGCTTAGGGTTGGTGGGGCGCGAAAGGGAGCAGCCCCAGCATTTT. Translating it yields CASSLGLVGREREQPQHF.

The J gene is TRBJ2-5, the V gene TRBV18; possible D gene TRBD1, 5 bases. Germline V gene sequence: CDR1 KGHSH, CDR2 LQKENI. V was trimmed by 6 bases and J by 2 bases, leaving 10 bases between them. CDR3 length: 13 residues. CDR3 DNA: TGTGCCAGCTCTTATCAGGGTCAAGAGACCCAGTACTTC. It codes for CASSYQGQETQYF.

The chain couples TRBV7-2 to TRBJ2-7; 11 nucleotides match TRBD2. Trimming removed 5 bases from V and 3 bases from J; junction bases left unmatched: 6. This CDR3 region has 15 residues. Per the germline V gene, CDR1 is SGHTA and CDR2 is FQGNSA. The CDR3 DNA reads TGTGCCAGCAGCATTAGCGGGAGGGCCTTCTACGAGCAGTACTTC. Its protein is CASSISGRAFYEQYF. The full variable domain, with the rest looked up from reference TRBV7-2 and TRBJ2-7, is GAGVSQSPSNKVTEKGKDVELRCDPISGHTALYWYRQSLGQGLEFLIYFQGNSAPDKSGLPSDRFSAERTGGSVSTLTIQRTQQEDSAVYLCASSISGRAFYEQYFGPGTRLTVT.

This chain uses TRBV27 with TRBJ2-1; D is uncertain. CDR1 and CDR2 from the germline V gene are MNHEY and SMNVEV (reference sequence). V lost 11 bases and J 9 bases, leaving 17 bases between the germline ends. The CDR3 spans 12 residues. This CDR3 is CAPGEPRFEQFF. CDR3 sequence (DNA): TGTGCCCCAGGAGAACCCCGATTTGAGCAGTTCTTC.

CDR3 bases: TGTGCCAGCGAAGCAGGTGAAAACACCATATATTTT. It is translated as CASEAGENTIYF. The chain has TRBV7-9 and TRBJ1-3; D call uncertain. Deletions cut 8 bases from V and 6 bases from J, with 11 bases between. This CDR3 has 12 residues. Germline V gene data show CDR1 as SEHNR and CDR2 as FQNEAQ (reference sequence).

V and J are TRBV29-1 and TRBJ2-4; TRBD1 might be the D (5 bases). CDR1 and CDR2 (germline): SQVTM, ANQGSEA. This CDR3 is built from 12 residues. V shed 3 bases and J shed 5 bases, with 8 bases lying between them. DNA for the CDR3: TGCAGCGTTGATAAAGGGGAAAACATTCAGTACTTC. Translation gives CSVDKGENIQYF.

The rearrangement uses TRBV23-1 and TRBJ2-7; the match to TRBD2 covers 12 bases. TRBV23-1 is recorded as an ORF, its role being uncertain. V lost 2 bases, J lost 4 bases, and 3 bases stayed unmatched. CDR3 size: 15 residues. DNA of the CDR3: TGCGCCAGCAGTCAAACCCTAGCGGGAGGGTACGAGCAGTACTTC. This sequence encodes CASSQTLAGGYEQYF.

The chain joins TRBV7-2 to TRBJ2-1; perhaps D is TRBD1 or TRBD2 (5 bases each). CDR3 length: 14 amino acids. The germline V and J ends were trimmed by 3 bases and 5 bases, with 11 bases remaining between them. Germline CDR1 is SGHTA and CDR2 is FQGNSA. In nucleotides, the CDR3 is TGTGCCAGCAGCTTGGGGACCACCAACAATGAGCAGTTCTTC. It is translated as CASSLGTTNNEQFF.

This clone was detected once. V is TRBV5-1 and J is TRBJ2-3, with TRBD2 identical over 9 bases. The germline CDR1 and CDR2 sequences are SGHRS and YFSETQ. The CDR3 is made up of 15 amino acids. V gave up 4 bases and J gave up 1 base; unmatched junction bases: 4. CDR3 in DNA: TGCGCCAGCAGCCCAGCGGGAGGCCGCACAGATACGCAGTATTTT. Protein sequence: CASSPAGGRTDTQYF.

The rearrangement uses TRBV5-4 and TRBJ2-7, with 8 bases aligning to TRBD2. Trimming took 0 bases from V and 1 from J; bases not matched to a gene: 6. This CDR3 spans 16 amino acids. Germline V CDR1 and CDR2: SGHNT, YYREEE (reference sequence). The CDR3 reads CASSLGPAGVSYEQYF. The CDR3 region has the DNA TGTGCCAGCAGCTTGGGGCCAGCGGGAGTGTCCTACGAGCAGTACTTC.